This T cell receptor beta chain was obtained from a study of cytomegalovirus exposure and HLA in healthy donors (dated by TCRdb to about 2017). Regarding the study in general: According to a later analysis, one platform produced both the 110 or so validation repertoires and the roughly 660 repertoires of the first cohort. The study aimed to test whether signatures of past pathogen exposure could be identified by cataloging public T cell receptors. Along with the approximately 600-subject first cohort, a separate validation cohort of around 110 different subjects was used. To predict cytomegalovirus infection status, the study brought together high-throughput TCR immunosequencing, statistical association of individual TCRs with disease status, and machine learning.

Looking up the germline V gene (reference sequence) yields CDR1 GTSNPN and CDR2 SVGIG. The V end gives up 2 bases and the J end 5 bases, leaving 2 bases in the junction not matched to a gene. Reading from cysteine to phenylalanine, the CDR3 counts 14 amino acids. Only the CDR3 DNA is retained, 42 bases long and in frame from the first base. Separate from the approximately 670-subject first cohort, the validation cohort of more than 90 subjects was the group to which the donors belonged. Library generation was performed with the immunoSEQ multiplex PCR assay. Concerning the study's data processing: A statistical classification framework was built for diagnosing cytomegalovirus status from the catalog of TCR beta chain sequences. Here the immuneACCESS table is served through TCRdb, limited to in-frame sequences with V and J called. Missing clones are a known gap in these copies; in checked studies unresolved V genes cover under half, and the rest lacks a known reason. V and J calls and clone size are as listed in that table; D and trimming were resolved from the DNA. The sample table shows about 110,000 clones, and more than 70% are seen once. Around 2% of the sample comes from the top ten.

Notes on this clone: It lacks a known antigen. The input lacks base qualities; no much larger clone sits a single base away.

Here is what the overall study found, with its caveats: In vitro tests confirmed that a few of the cytomegalovirus-associated TCR beta chains recognize cytomegalovirus antigens. A total of roughly 160 TCR beta chains were listed by the study as associated with cytomegalovirus. Most TCR sequences were seen in very few donors, while some public TCRs were found in many individuals. The classifier was reported to diagnose cytomegalovirus status with high specificity and sensitivity in both the original and validation cohorts. According to the authors, the approach could potentially be generalized to other disease states and immunological phenotypes. Subsequent analysis determined that TCRs grouped into clusters in the first cohort also showed a tendency toward co-occurrence across the 90 to 150 validation repertoires, and roughly 95% of cluster scores exceeded 0. A later analysis had no HLA typing for the validation cohort, so co-occurrence there was scored across all 110 or so repertoires.

The source material was PBMCs. This receptor was taken from a woman aged 18 to 35 in good health and CMV-seronegative. The chain employs TRBV30 and TRBJ2-1, and TRBD1 matches 11 of the central bases. The CDR3 protein: CAWSPGQGDNEQFF. The nucleotide sequence reads TGTGCCTGGAGTCCGGGACAGGGGGACAATGAGCAGTTCTTC.